Listed below are T cell receptor beta chains from one sample, sequenced in a study of blood T cell repertoires in COVID-19. Generated by immunoSEQ multiplex PCR, the TCRdb table keeps only in-frame clones and is missing some. In the table there are tens of thousands of clones, 75% to 90% of which are singletons. Sample: peripheral blood. All receptors come from a woman in her sixties with COVID-19, enrolled during active disease. The CDR3 runs from the conserved cysteine through the conserved F or W. D genes are given only for firm matches. Clone size, where shown, is once, few, many, or a class for clones that have expanded.

d_gene: -; j_gene: TRBJ1-5; abundance: -; v_gene: TRBV5-6; CDR3aa: CASSLRGGTINELHQPQHF; CDR3nt: TGTGCCAGCAGCTTAAGAGGGGGTACCATTAATGAGTTACATCAGCCCCAGCATTTT
d_gene: TRBD2; j_gene: TRBJ2-1; abundance: -; v_gene: TRBV5-1; CDR3aa: CASSPSGNSFNEQFF; CDR3nt: TGCGCCAGCAGCCCCAGCGGGAACTCCTTCAATGAGCAGTTCTTC
d_gene: TRBD2; j_gene: TRBJ2-3; abundance: -; v_gene: TRBV14; CDR3aa: CASSQIAGGADTQYF; CDR3nt: TGTGCCAGCAGCCAGATAGCGGGAGGAGCAGATACGCAGTATTTT
d_gene: TRBD1; j_gene: TRBJ2-7; abundance: once; v_gene: TRBV10-3; CDR3aa: CATTPGTGVGSYEQYF; CDR3nt: TGTGCCACCACTCCCGGGACAGGGGTGGGGTCCTACGAGCAGTACTTC
d_gene: -; j_gene: TRBJ2-3; abundance: once; v_gene: TRBV29-1; CDR3aa: CSVPGHPGDTQYF; CDR3nt: TGCAGCGTGCCGGGACACCCGGGAGATACGCAGTATTTT
d_gene: -; j_gene: TRBJ1-3; abundance: -; v_gene: TRBV7-2; CDR3aa: CASSSNRLSGNTIYF; CDR3nt: TGTGCCAGCAGCTCAAATAGACTCTCTGGAAACACCATATATTTT
d_gene: -; j_gene: TRBJ1-2; abundance: -; v_gene: TRBV15; CDR3aa: CATSRDHRSYGYTF; CDR3nt: TGTGCCACCAGCAGAGATCACAGATCCTATGGCTACACCTTC
d_gene: TRBD1; j_gene: TRBJ1-6; abundance: few; v_gene: TRBV5-1; CDR3aa: CASSLFLPDGTGGSPLHF; CDR3nt: TGCGCCAGCAGCTTGTTCCTACCCGATGGGACAGGGGGTTCACCCCTCCACTTT
d_gene: -; j_gene: TRBJ1-2; abundance: -; v_gene: TRBV7-2; CDR3aa: CASSFSGASEGYTF; CDR3nt: TGTGCCAGCAGCTTTTCAGGGGCGTCGGAGGGCTACACCTTC
d_gene: -; j_gene: TRBJ2-7; abundance: -; v_gene: TRBV18; CDR3aa: CASSPSVGGNYEQYF; CDR3nt: TGTGCCAGCTCACCATCGGTGGGGGGAAACTACGAGCAGTACTTC
d_gene: -; j_gene: TRBJ1-1; abundance: once; v_gene: TRBV3-1/TRBV3-2; CDR3aa: CASSYGTAASEAFF; CDR3nt: TGTGCCAGCAGCTACGGGACTGCCGCGTCTGAAGCTTTCTTT
d_gene: -; j_gene: TRBJ1-5; abundance: -; v_gene: TRBV7-2; CDR3aa: CASSPQGDQPQHF; CDR3nt: TGTGCCAGCAGCCCCCAAGGGGATCAGCCCCAGCATTTT
d_gene: -; j_gene: TRBJ2-1; abundance: -; v_gene: TRBV24-1; CDR3aa: CATSDLHRYNEQFF; CDR3nt: TGTGCCACCAGTGATTTGCACAGGTACAATGAGCAGTTCTTC
d_gene: TRBD1; j_gene: TRBJ2-5; abundance: -; v_gene: TRBV13; CDR3aa: CASSLRGTGMETQYF; CDR3nt: TGTGCCAGCAGCTTAAGGGGGACAGGCATGGAGACCCAGTACTTC
d_gene: TRBD2; j_gene: TRBJ2-4; abundance: -; v_gene: TRBV28; CDR3aa: CASSPDLGGWAKNIQYF; CDR3nt: TGTGCCAGCAGTCCAGACCTGGGAGGGTGGGCCAAAAACATTCAGTACTTC
d_gene: TRBD2; j_gene: TRBJ2-1; abundance: -; v_gene: TRBV10-1; CDR3aa: CASAAGDTYNEQFF; CDR3nt: TGCGCCAGCGCGGCGGGAGACACCTACAATGAGCAGTTCTTC
d_gene: -; j_gene: TRBJ1-1; abundance: -; v_gene: TRBV29-1; CDR3aa: CSVEEGSPEAFF; CDR3nt: TGCAGCGTTGAAGAGGGCAGTCCTGAAGCTTTCTTT
d_gene: -; j_gene: TRBJ2-4; abundance: -; v_gene: TRBV5-6; CDR3aa: CASRLYTGQLAKNIQYF; CDR3nt: TGTGCCAGCAGACTTTACACGGGACAACTAGCCAAAAACATTCAGTACTTC
d_gene: -; j_gene: TRBJ1-2; abundance: once; v_gene: TRBV6-5; CDR3aa: CASRGTLVYGYTF; CDR3nt: TGTGCCAGCAGGGGCACGTTAGTGTATGGCTACACCTTC
d_gene: -; j_gene: TRBJ1-5; abundance: -; v_gene: TRBV6-6; CDR3aa: CASLGARSNQPQHF; CDR3nt: TGTGCCAGCCTGGGAGCCAGGAGCAATCAGCCCCAGCATTTT
d_gene: -; j_gene: TRBJ1-4; abundance: -; v_gene: TRBV2; CDR3aa: CASSESRGKLFF; CDR3nt: TGTGCCAGCAGTGAAAGTCGGGGAAAACTGTTTTTT
d_gene: TRBD1; j_gene: TRBJ1-1; abundance: -; v_gene: TRBV29-1; CDR3aa: CSVRQGEWTEAFF; CDR3nt: TGCAGCGTTCGACAGGGAGAATGGACTGAAGCTTTCTTT
d_gene: TRBD1; j_gene: TRBJ1-1; abundance: -; v_gene: TRBV18; CDR3aa: CASSLTGTGNTEAFF; CDR3nt: TGTGCCAGCTCATTAACCGGGACAGGGAACACTGAAGCTTTCTTT
d_gene: TRBD1; j_gene: TRBJ1-1; abundance: -; v_gene: TRBV7-2; CDR3aa: CASSLYGTGDTEAFF; CDR3nt: TGTGCCAGCAGCCTTTATGGGACAGGGGACACTGAAGCTTTCTTT
d_gene: -; j_gene: TRBJ1-2; abundance: -; v_gene: TRBV5-6; CDR3aa: CASSLWTEEDYGYTF; CDR3nt: TGTGCCAGCAGCCTATGGACAGAAGAGGACTATGGCTACACCTTC
d_gene: -; j_gene: TRBJ1-2; abundance: -; v_gene: TRBV5-1; CDR3aa: CASSFTDGRAGYTF; CDR3nt: TGCGCCAGCAGCTTTACTGACGGGAGGGCTGGCTACACCTTC
d_gene: -; j_gene: TRBJ1-5; abundance: -; v_gene: TRBV6-5; CDR3aa: CASRSTRNQPQHF; CDR3nt: TGTGCCAGCAGATCGACAAGAAATCAGCCCCAGCATTTT
d_gene: TRBD1; j_gene: TRBJ2-5; abundance: -; v_gene: TRBV7-2; CDR3aa: CASSLAATGQETQYF; CDR3nt: TGTGCCAGCAGCTTAGCCGCGACAGGGCAAGAGACCCAGTACTTC
d_gene: -; j_gene: TRBJ1-3; abundance: -; v_gene: TRBV4-1; CDR3aa: CASSFRGLGPSSSGNTIYF; CDR3nt: TGCGCCAGCAGCTTTCGTGGGCTTGGGCCGTCGAGCTCTGGAAACACCATATATTTT
d_gene: TRBD2; j_gene: TRBJ2-1; abundance: -; v_gene: TRBV5-1; CDR3aa: CASSFGLAEYNEQFF; CDR3nt: TGCGCCAGCAGCTTCGGCCTAGCGGAATACAATGAGCAGTTCTTC
d_gene: TRBD2; j_gene: TRBJ2-1; abundance: -; v_gene: TRBV7-9; CDR3aa: CASSSIRVAGVNEQFF; CDR3nt: TGTGCCAGCAGCTCGATCCGGGTAGCGGGAGTCAATGAGCAGTTCTTC
d_gene: -; j_gene: TRBJ1-1; abundance: -; v_gene: TRBV7-2; CDR3aa: CASSLLIGTEAFF; CDR3nt: TGTGCCAGCAGCTTATTAATCGGCACTGAAGCTTTCTTT
d_gene: TRBD2; j_gene: TRBJ2-7; abundance: -; v_gene: TRBV27; CDR3aa: CASSLYVGGDEQYF; CDR3nt: TGTGCCAGCAGTTTATACGTGGGGGGGGACGAGCAGTACTTC
d_gene: TRBD1; j_gene: TRBJ2-1; abundance: -; v_gene: TRBV6-6; CDR3aa: CASSPTGQGIDEQFF; CDR3nt: TGTGCCAGCAGTCCAACCGGACAGGGAATCGATGAGCAGTTCTTC
d_gene: -; j_gene: TRBJ2-4; abundance: -; v_gene: TRBV7-8; CDR3aa: CASSLERSGLFPAGIQYF; CDR3nt: TGTGCCAGCAGCTTAGAGCGGTCGGGCCTCTTCCCTGCGGGCATTCAGTACTTC
d_gene: -; j_gene: TRBJ1-1; abundance: -; v_gene: TRBV6-5; CDR3aa: CASRPTDRIAEAFF; CDR3nt: TGTGCCAGCAGGCCCACAGACAGGATCGCTGAAGCTTTCTTT
d_gene: TRBD1; j_gene: TRBJ2-6; abundance: -; v_gene: TRBV5-4; CDR3aa: CASSLNRGAGANVLTF; CDR3nt: TGTGCCAGCAGCTTGAACAGGGGTGCTGGGGCCAACGTCCTGACTTTC